This T cell receptor (beta chain) was identified during a study of vaccination and CD4 T cells after COVID-19. As for this clonotype: As yet, its antigen is unknown.

There are 15 residues in the CDR3. The V end was cut by 7 bases, the J end by 10 bases, with 20 bases between. Treatment specified: approximately 10-day PBMC culture with coronavirus spike peptide pools or control peptides (ViraFEST assay). Under the ViraFEST approach, antigen-specific T cells were expanded with peptide pools and TCRs subsequently sequenced. With the Oncomine TCR Beta short-read assay, DNA from cultured CD4+ T cells was sequenced. Investigators isolated genomic DNA from cultured CD4+ T cells. One entry per CDR3 protein results from TCRdb running MiXCR on the PCR reads. The sample carries approximately 22,000 distinct CDR3 sequences, about half recorded once.

This clonotype originated in a human donor who had recovered from COVID-19. The chain has TRBV12-3 or TRBV12-4 and TRBJ1-6; D is unresolved. Sequenced: CD4+ T cells from blood, cultured in vitro. CDR3 region: CASTNSNGDGSPLHF. CDR3 DNA sequence: TGTGCCAGCACCAACTCCAACGGGGATGGGTCACCCCTCCACTTT.